The 5 T cell receptor beta chains in this list originate from one sample, sequenced in a study of tumor-infiltrating lymphocytes in primary liver carcinoma. Reverse transcription of around 500 ng total RNA with a constant-region primer produced TCR beta cDNA. ARM-PCR was slightly modified, and three nested multiplex PCR rounds with it gave rise to the TCR beta libraries. PCR rounds one and two used TRBV1-TRBV30 forward primers with a C-beta reverse primer for 10 cycles each. TCRdb used MiXCR to reprocess the multiplex PCR reads, holding one entry per CDR3 protein. The sample shows more than 150,000 distinct CDR3 sequences, approximately 60% of them seen only once. Germline DNA was extracted too, while blood RNA derived from unsorted whole blood. The sample comprised peripheral blood. These receptors came from a man aged 35-49 years with primary liver carcinoma and hepatitis B virus infection.

The rearrangement joins TRBV7-3 to TRBJ2-1; no firm D call. This CDR3 comprises 15 residues. Per germline, CDR1 SGHTA and CDR2 FQGTGA. Trimming cost V 2 bases and J 7 bases, with 15 bases left between them. CDR3: CASSLGVVEGNEQFF. In DNA, the CDR3 is TGTGCCAGCAGCTTAGGGGTTGTGGAAGGGAATGAGCAGTTCTTC.

The chain employs TRBV12-3 or TRBV12-4 and TRBJ2-7; D might be TRBD2 (5 bases). This CDR3 has 15 amino acids. The V end lost 2 bases, the J end lost 0 bases, and 11 bases lay between the germline ends. Here the CDR3 reads CASSLRGSGSYEQYF. In DNA form, the CDR3 reads TGTGCCAGCAGTTTAAGAGGGAGCGGCTCCTACGAGCAGTACTTC.

The chain employs TRBV29-1 and TRBJ2-3; 7 bases align to TRBD2. CDR1 is SQVTM, CDR2 ANQGSEA, per germline. The V and J ends lost 4 bases and 7 bases, in that order; junction bases with no gene match: 8. The CDR3 loop spans 13 amino acids. CDR3 DNA sequence: TGCAGCGTTGGGGCCGGGAGGTACTATACGCAGTATTTT. Amino acid sequence: CSVGAGRYYTQYF.

This chain links TRBV5-6 with TRBJ2-7, with D uncertain. The CDR3 extends over 11 amino acids. V lost 4 bases and J 6 bases, leaving 8 bases between the germline ends. Germline lookup yields CDR1 SGHDT and CDR2 YYEEEE. The CDR3 nucleotides read TGTGCCAGCAGCACCCACTCCGAGCAGTACTTC. This translates into CASSTHSEQYF.

The V gene is TRBV7-9, the J gene TRBJ2-1; D is unclear. This CDR3 comprises 13 residues. V lost 3 bases to trimming and J lost 5 bases, with 8 bases between them. Germline CDR1 is SEHNR and CDR2 is FQNEAQ (reference sequence). The CDR3 spells CASSFPDNNEQFF. The CDR3 DNA follows: TGTGCCAGCAGCTTCCCAGATAACAATGAGCAGTTCTTC.